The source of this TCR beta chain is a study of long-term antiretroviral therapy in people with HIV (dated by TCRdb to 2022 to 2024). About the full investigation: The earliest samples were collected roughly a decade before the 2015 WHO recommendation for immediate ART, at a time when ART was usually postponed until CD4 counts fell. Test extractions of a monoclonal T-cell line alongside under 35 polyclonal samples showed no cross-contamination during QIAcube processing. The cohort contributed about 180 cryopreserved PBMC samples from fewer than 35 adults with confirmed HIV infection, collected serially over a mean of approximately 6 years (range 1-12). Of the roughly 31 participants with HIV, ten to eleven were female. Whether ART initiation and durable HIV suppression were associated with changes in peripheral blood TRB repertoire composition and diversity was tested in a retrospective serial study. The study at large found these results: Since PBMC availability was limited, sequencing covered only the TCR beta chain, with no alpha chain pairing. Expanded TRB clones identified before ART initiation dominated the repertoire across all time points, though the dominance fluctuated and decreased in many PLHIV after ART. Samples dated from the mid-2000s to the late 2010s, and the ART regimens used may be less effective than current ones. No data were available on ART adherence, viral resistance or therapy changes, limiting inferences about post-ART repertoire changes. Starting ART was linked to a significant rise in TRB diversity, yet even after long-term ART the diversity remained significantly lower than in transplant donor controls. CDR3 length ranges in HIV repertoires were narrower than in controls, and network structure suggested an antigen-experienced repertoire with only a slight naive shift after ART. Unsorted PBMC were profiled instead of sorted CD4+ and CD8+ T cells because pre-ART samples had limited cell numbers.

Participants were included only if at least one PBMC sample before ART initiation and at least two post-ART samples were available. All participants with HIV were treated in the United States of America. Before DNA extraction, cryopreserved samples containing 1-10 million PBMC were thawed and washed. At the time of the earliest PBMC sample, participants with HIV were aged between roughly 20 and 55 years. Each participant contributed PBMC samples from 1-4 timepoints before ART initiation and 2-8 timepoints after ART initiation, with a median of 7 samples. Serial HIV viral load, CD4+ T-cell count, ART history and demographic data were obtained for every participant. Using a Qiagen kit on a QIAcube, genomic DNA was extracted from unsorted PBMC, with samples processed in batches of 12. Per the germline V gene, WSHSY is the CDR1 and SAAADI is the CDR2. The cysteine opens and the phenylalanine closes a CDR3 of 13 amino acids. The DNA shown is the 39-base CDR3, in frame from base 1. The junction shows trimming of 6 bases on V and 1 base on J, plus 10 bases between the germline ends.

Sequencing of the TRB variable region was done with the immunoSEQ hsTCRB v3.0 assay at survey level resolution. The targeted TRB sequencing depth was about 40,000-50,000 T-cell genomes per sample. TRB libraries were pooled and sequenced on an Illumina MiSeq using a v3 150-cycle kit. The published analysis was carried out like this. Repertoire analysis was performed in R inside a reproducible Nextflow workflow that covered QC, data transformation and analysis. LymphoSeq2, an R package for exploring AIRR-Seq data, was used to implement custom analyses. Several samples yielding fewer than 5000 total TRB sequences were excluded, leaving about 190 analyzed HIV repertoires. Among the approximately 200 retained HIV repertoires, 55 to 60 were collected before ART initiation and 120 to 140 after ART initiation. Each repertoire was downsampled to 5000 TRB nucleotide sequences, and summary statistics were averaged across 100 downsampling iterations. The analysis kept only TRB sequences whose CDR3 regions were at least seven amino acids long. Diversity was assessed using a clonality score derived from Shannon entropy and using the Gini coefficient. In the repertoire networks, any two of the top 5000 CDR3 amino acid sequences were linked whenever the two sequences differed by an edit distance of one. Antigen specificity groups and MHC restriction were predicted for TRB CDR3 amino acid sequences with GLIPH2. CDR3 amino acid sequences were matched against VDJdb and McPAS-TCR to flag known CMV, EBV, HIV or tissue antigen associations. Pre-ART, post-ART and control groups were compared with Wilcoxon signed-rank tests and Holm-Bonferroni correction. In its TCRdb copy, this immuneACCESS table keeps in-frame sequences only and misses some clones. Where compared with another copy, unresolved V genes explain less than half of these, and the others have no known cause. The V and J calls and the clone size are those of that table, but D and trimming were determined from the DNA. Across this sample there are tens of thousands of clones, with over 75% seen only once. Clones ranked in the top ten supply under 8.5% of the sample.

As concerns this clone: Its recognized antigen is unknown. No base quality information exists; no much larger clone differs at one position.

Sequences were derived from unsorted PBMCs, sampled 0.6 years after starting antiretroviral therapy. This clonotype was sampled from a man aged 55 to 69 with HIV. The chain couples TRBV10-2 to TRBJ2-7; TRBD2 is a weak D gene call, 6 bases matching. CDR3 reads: CASRGRISYEQYF. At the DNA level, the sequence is TGCGCCAGCAGGGGGAGGATTTCCTACGAGCAGTACTTC.